The clone carrying this TCR beta chain was counted at least ten times. Its target is not known. These data come from a study of CD8+CD57+ T cells in acquired aplastic anemia. Study information: 3.2 ug was the average amount of DNA from sorted CD4+ and CD8+ cells. Healthy-donor CD4+ cells averaged about 9.9 million reads.

The CDR3 spans 14 residues. CDR1 is LGHDT and CDR2 is YNNKEL in the germline V gene (reference sequence). Deletions cut 1 base from V and 2 bases from J, with 5 bases between. Findings and caveats of the study: It was found that roughly 31 CD8+ CDR3 sequences were shared between patients and controls.

Genomic DNA constituted the template upon which TCR beta VDJ and CDR3 profiling was performed. TCRdb independently ran MiXCR on the reads; one entry per CDR3 protein. The sample consists of fewer than 250,000 distinct CDR3 sequences, around half of them appearing once. The source is a human donor in good health, serving as a control. Sequencing input: sorted CD4+, CD8+, or CD8+CD57+ T cells (not recorded which) from PBMCs. This sequence joins TRBV3-1 and TRBJ2-2; D is tentatively TRBD1 or TRBD2 (5 bases each). CDR3 DNA: TGTGCCAGCAGCCAAGGGGACAACACCGGGGAGCTGTTTTTT. It yields the protein CASSQGDNTGELFF.